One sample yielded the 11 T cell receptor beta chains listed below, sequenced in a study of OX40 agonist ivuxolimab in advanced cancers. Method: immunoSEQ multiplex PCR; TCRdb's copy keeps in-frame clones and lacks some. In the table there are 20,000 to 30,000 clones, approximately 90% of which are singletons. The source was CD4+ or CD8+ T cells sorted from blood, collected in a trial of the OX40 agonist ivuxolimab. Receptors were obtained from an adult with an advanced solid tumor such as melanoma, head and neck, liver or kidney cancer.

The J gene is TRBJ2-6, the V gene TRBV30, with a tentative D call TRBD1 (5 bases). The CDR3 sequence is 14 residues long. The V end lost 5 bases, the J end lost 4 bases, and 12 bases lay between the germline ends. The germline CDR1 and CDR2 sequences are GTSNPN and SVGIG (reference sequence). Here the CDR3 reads CAWLREAGANVLTF. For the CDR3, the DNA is TGTGCCTGGCTCAGGGAAGCAGGGGCCAACGTCCTGACTTTC.

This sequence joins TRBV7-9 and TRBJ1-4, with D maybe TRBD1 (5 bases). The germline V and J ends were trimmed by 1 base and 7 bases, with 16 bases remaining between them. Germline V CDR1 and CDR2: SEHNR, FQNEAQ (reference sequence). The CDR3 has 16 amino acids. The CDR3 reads CASSLGERGDGEKLFF. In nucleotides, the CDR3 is TGTGCCAGCAGCTTAGGGGAGAGGGGCGATGGTGAAAAACTGTTTTTT.

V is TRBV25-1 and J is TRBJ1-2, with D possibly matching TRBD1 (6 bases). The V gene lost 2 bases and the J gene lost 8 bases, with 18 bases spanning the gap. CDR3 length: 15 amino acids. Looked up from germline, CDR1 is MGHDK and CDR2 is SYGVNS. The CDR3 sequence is CASSEGDINWGGYTF. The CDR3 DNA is TGTGCCAGCAGTGAAGGGGACATAAATTGGGGAGGCTACACCTTC.

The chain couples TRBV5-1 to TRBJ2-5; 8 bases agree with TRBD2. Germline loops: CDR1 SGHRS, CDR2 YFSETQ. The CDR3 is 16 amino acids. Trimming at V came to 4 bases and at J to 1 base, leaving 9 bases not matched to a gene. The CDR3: CASSPSLGGAQETQYF. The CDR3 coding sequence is TGCGCCAGCAGCCCGAGCCTCGGGGGGGCCCAAGAGACCCAGTACTTC.

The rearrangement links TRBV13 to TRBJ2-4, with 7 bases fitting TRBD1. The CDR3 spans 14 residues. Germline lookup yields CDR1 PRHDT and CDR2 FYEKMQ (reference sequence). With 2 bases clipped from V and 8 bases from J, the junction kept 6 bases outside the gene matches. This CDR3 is CASSLRDRVHIQYF. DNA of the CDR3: TGTGCCAGCAGCTTACGAGACAGGGTGCACATTCAGTACTTC.

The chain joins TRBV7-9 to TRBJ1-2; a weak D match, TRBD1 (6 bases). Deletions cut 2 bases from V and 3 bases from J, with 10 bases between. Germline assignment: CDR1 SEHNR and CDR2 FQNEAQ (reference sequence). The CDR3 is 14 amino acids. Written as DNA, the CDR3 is TGTGCCAGCAGCTTAACAGGGATAGACTATGGCTACACCTTC. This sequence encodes CASSLTGIDYGYTF.

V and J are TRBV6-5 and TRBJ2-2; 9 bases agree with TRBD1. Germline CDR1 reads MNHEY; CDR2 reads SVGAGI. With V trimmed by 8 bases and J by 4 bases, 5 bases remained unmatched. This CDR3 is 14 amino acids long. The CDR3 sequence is CASRGQGSTGELFF. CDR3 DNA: TGTGCCAGCCGGGGACAGGGCAGCACCGGGGAGCTGTTTTTT.

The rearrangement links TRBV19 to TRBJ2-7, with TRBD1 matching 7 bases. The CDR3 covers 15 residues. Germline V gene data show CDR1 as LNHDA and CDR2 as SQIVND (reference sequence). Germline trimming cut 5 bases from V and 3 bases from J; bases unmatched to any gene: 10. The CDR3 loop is CASSPRQGPGYEQYF. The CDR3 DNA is TGTGCCAGTAGTCCCAGACAGGGTCCGGGCTACGAGCAGTACTTC.

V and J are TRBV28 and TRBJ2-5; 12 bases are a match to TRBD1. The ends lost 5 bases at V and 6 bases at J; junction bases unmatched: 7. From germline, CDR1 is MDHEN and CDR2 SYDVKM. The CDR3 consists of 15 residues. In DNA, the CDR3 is TGTGCCAGCAGTCCCGGGACAGGGGGCAGGAAGACCCAGTACTTC. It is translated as CASSPGTGGRKTQYF.

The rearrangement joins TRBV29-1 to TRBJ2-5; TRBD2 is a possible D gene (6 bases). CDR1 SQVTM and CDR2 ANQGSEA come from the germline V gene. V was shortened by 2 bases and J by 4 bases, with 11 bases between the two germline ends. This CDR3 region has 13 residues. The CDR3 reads CSVEKVGGETQYF. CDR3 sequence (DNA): TGCAGCGTTGAAAAAGTGGGGGGAGAGACCCAGTACTTC.

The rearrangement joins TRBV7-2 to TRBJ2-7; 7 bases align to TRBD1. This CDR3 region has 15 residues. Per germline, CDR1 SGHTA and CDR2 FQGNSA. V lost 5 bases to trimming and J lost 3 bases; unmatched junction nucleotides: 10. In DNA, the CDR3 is TGTGCCAGCAGCCGCCCGCGACAGGGACACTACGAGCAGTACTTC. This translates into CASSRPRQGHYEQYF.